This T cell receptor beta chain was retrieved from a study of cytomegalovirus exposure and HLA in healthy donors. 13 Jbeta primers and 60 Vbeta primers were used for the PCR. The table came from immunoSEQ multiplex PCR; TCRdb's copy has only in-frame clones and leaves some out. This table lists about 140,000 clones. The receptor was isolated from a man aged 35 to 55 in good health and CMV-seronegative. The sample taken for sequencing was PBMCs.

CDR3 sequence: CSTLGQGAWGYTF. The CDR3 DNA is TGCAGCACCCTGGGACAGGGGGCTTGGGGCTACACCTTC. V and J are TRBV29-1 and TRBJ1-2, with 12 nucleotides matching TRBD1. The CDR3 covers 13 residues. Germline V gene data show CDR1 as SQVTM and CDR2 as ANQGSEA. V lost 8 bases, J lost 8 bases, and 9 bases stayed unmatched.